The clone carrying this T cell receptor (beta chain) was found many times. Time point indicated: newly diagnosed GD, antithyroid drugs for less than 3 months. Preparation of the TCR library used RNA extracted from PBMCs. This record belongs to a study of regulatory T cells in long-lasting Graves disease. Through Arm-PCR of CDR3 regions and iRepertoire HTBI primers, TCR beta libraries were built. Via MiXCR, TCRdb re-called the multiplex PCR reads, giving one row per CDR3 protein. The sample holds 400,000 to 500,000 distinct CDR3 sequences; approximately 16% are singletons and the top ten take about 7.6%. The V end lost 4 bases, the J end lost 7 bases, and 13 bases lay between the germline ends. Looked up from germline, CDR1 is SQVTM and CDR2 is ANQGSEA. The CDR3 has 12 residues. These data are also associated with another study on T cells in Graves' hyperthyroidism and ophthalmopathy.

This sequence joins TRBV29-1 and TRBJ1-1; tentative D call: TRBD1 (6 bases). The TCR was taken from a woman in her thirties or forties with Graves disease. The sample consisted of peripheral blood mononuclear cells (PBMCs), taken at new diagnosis, from a patient treated with antithyroid drugs. CDR3 DNA: TGCAGCGTTGCCGGACAGCCCTTTGAAGCTTTCTTT. Encoded protein: CSVAGQPFEAFF.